The rows below give T cell receptor beta chains drawn from one sample of a study of CD8+CD57+ T cells in acquired aplastic anemia. Using its own MiXCR run on the reads, TCRdb lists one record per CDR3 protein. The table has hundreds of thousands of distinct CDR3 sequences, 65% to 80% seen once; the top ten hold under 5%. The sequencing sample was made of sorted CD4+, CD8+, or CD8+CD57+ T cells (not recorded which) from PBMCs. Receptor source: a human donor in good health, serving as a control. Both conserved end residues are trimmed from each CDR3. A D gene is named only where the DNA matches it firmly.

v_gene,d_gene,j_gene,CDR3aa
TRBV2,.,TRBJ2-1,ASSARFSSYNERF
TRBV4-3,TRBD1,TRBJ2-5,ASSLQTGGTETQY
TRBV7-6,TRBD1,TRBJ2-5,ASSSGQGII
TRBV7-2,TRBD1,TRBJ2-5,ASSLGGGQGRSQY
TRBV3-1,.,TRBJ2-5,ASSQEWETQY
TRBV20-1,.,TRBJ1-1,SAPPTRMNTEAF
TRBV25-1,.,TRBJ1-4,ASSKQEEKLF
TRBV6-6,TRBD2,TRBJ2-5,ASSESRLAGRDEQY
TRBV5-1,.,TRBJ1-2,ASTRQSYGYT
TRBV10-3,.,TRBJ2-7,AISGPGQHYEQY
TRBV12-3/TRBV12-4,.,TRBJ1-5,ASSKDSLSNQPQH
TRBV15,.,TRBJ1-2,ATSEAWGASGYT
TRBV9,TRBD1,TRBJ2-7,ASSVYGTGGSEQY
TRBV2,.,TRBJ2-5,ASSQIETQD
TRBV20-1,TRBD1,TRBJ2-3,SAQDRATDTQY
TRBV6-1,TRBD1,TRBJ1-4,ASSGAQGANEELF
TRBV3-2,.,TRBJ1-1,ASSQTSDTEAF
TRBV24-1,.,TRBJ1-4,ATSDSRGLSEKLF
TRBV9,.,TRBJ2-5,ASSVVPGSETQY
TRBV11-2,.,TRBJ2-7,ASSAVTGHSYEQY
TRBV13,.,TRBJ2-7,ASSVPPGLEQY
TRBV7-9,.,TRBJ2-3,ASSLGLAGQGRTDTQY
TRBV30,TRBD1,TRBJ2-7,AWTGTGNYEQY
TRBV7-8,TRBD2,TRBJ2-1,AISGGPGQQF
TRBV2,TRBD2,TRBJ2-7,ASTLAGGQGY
TRBV10-1,.,TRBJ2-3,ASSESEGNTQY
TRBV13,TRBD1,TRBJ2-7,ASSPGQGIY
TRBV12-5,TRBD1,TRBJ1-2,ASSGTGQGAGYT
TRBV24-1,TRBD1,TRBJ2-7,ATSDTGQGFEQY
TRBV19,TRBD1,TRBJ2-1,ASSPGTGSDEQF
TRBV9,.,TRBJ1-1,ASSVEDKAAAY
TRBV5-8,.,TRBJ2-3,ASSYPGPRTDTQY
TRBV9,.,TRBJ1-1,ASSEAEIPYVAF
TRBV10-3,TRBD1,TRBJ2-1,ASQGGQADNEQF
TRBV10-3,TRBD1,TRBJ2-7,AISAGTATYEQY
TRBV5-8,.,TRBJ1-6,ASSSLGNSPLH
TRBV7-2,.,TRBJ2-3,ASSFRHGAYEQY
TRBV3-1,TRBD1,TRBJ2-2,ATYRGSTGELF
TRBV7-3,.,TRBJ2-5,ASSSRVGGTGELQY
TRBV6-1,TRBD1,TRBJ1-1,ASTEGQDCFTNTEAF
TRBV29-1,.,TRBJ2-2,SARRGSNTGELF
TRBV7-9,TRBD1,TRBJ1-2,ASRLQGTGGYT
TRBV12-3/TRBV12-4,.,TRBJ1-2,ASRRGVNYGYT
TRBV20-1,.,TRBJ2-5,SARDAGTPMETQY
TRBV7-9,.,TRBJ2-5,ASSTTGEEAQD
TRBV7-3,.,TRBJ2-7,ASSLPGVSYNEQ
TRBV7-2,.,TRBJ1-6,ASSLGQATNSPLH
TRBV7-3,.,TRBJ1-2,ATSLEGMEGYT